Presented here are 18 T cell receptor beta chains from one specimen sequenced in a study of identical twins. TCRdb fed the 5' RACE reads into MiXCR, producing one record per CDR3 protein. The sample has under 300,000 distinct CDR3 sequences; 6.5% are singletons. The sample also formed part of further work on T cells expressing NK-cell markers.

Sequenced: CD8+ T cells sorted from blood. The receptor source for this set is a woman aged 18-29 years in good health.

Only a few counts were recorded for this clonotype. The chain links TRBV11-2 to TRBJ2-7; 11 positions match TRBD1. The V gene end was trimmed by 6 bases and the J gene end by 0 bases; junction bases not matched to a gene: 7. Germline values: CDR1 SGHAT, CDR2 FQNNGV. The CDR3 has 16 amino acids. The CDR3 sequence is CASSSRDRGSSYEQYF. The CDR3 DNA is TGTGCCAGCAGTTCAAGGGACAGGGGGAGCTCCTACGAGCAGTACTTC.

This clonotype was picked up many times. CDR3 nucleotides: TGTGCCAGCAGCCCACCAATCGGTTGGACAGGGGCGAACACCGGGGAGCTGTTTTTT. It encodes CASSPPIGWTGANTGELFF. The gene calls are TRBV13 and TRBJ2-2, with TRBD1 matching 9 bases. The CDR3 consists of 19 residues. V dropped 5 bases and J dropped 0; count of bases not matched to a gene: 13. The V gene's germline CDR1 is PRHDT and CDR2 FYEKMQ (reference sequence).

This clonotype was detected many times. The chain links TRBV27 to TRBJ2-3; no clear D. There are 15 residues in the CDR3. In germline, CDR1 is MNHEY, CDR2 SMNVEV (reference sequence). Trimming took off 5 bases at V and 0 bases at J, with 12 bases between the two ends. DNA of the CDR3: TGTGCCAGCAGTGTATTACAATCTAGCACAGATACGCAGTATTTT. Translating it yields CASSVLQSSTDTQYF.

As concerns this clonotype: An end of the junction does not agree with germline; a read error may underlie this. The chain employs TRBV15 and TRBJ2-1; maybe TRBD1 (6 bases). The CDR3 runs 15 residues. Per germline, CDR1 LNHNV and CDR2 YYDKDF (reference sequence). CDR3 in DNA: TGTGCCACCAGCGGAGATACCAGAGGGGGTCATGAGCAGTTCTTC. The encoded protein is CATSGDTRGGHEQFF.

The rearrangement joins TRBV28 to TRBJ2-7, with D possibly matching TRBD2 (6 bases). Germline CDR1 and CDR2: MDHEN and SYDVKM. The CDR3 has 14 amino acids. Deletions cut 3 bases from V and 2 bases from J, with 11 bases between. CDR3 in amino acids: CASSFRAGTYEQYF. Written as DNA, the CDR3 is TGTGCCAGCAGTTTCAGGGCGGGAACCTACGAGCAGTACTTC.

The chain has TRBV18 and TRBJ1-5; D uncertain. The CDR3 covers 20 residues. The V end was cut by 3 bases, the J end by 3 bases, with 27 bases between. The germline CDR1 and CDR2 sequences are KGHSH and LQKENI. The CDR3 DNA sequence: TGTGCCAGCTCACCGATGACCTCCTGGGAGACTACCGGGGTCAATCAGCCCCAGCATTTT. Translated, it gives CASSPMTSWETTGVNQPQHF.

This clonotype was observed many times. The V and J genes are TRBV7-6 and TRBJ2-3; D perhaps matches TRBD1 (6 bases). The CDR3 is 16 residues long. With 5 bases removed from V and 0 bases from J, the gap between germline ends came to 15 bases. Germline V gene lookup returns CDR1 SGHVS and CDR2 FNYEAQ. This chain's CDR3 is CASSQNPDRSTDTQYF. CDR3 in DNA: TGTGCCAGCAGCCAAAACCCGGACAGAAGCACAGATACGCAGTATTTT.

This clonotype has ten or more counts. This chain joins TRBV10-2 and TRBJ2-7, with D unclear. Germline V gene sequence: CDR1 WSHSY, CDR2 SAAADI. The ends were cut back, 6 bases at V and 2 bases at J, with 14 bases in the middle. CDR3 length equals 14 residues. The CDR3 DNA sequence: TGCGCCAGCAGCCGCCGAGGAAGAGCCTACGAGCAGTACTTC. Protein product: CASSRRGRAYEQYF.

The rearrangement links TRBV10-1 to TRBJ2-1, with D perhaps matching TRBD1 (6 bases). Trimming shortened V by 0 bases and J by 3 bases, and 12 bases separated the two germline ends. The CDR3 totals 16 residues. Germline-derived CDR1 and CDR2 are WNHNN and SYGVQD (reference sequence). The chain's CDR3 is CASSESRDRIYNEQFF. For the CDR3, the DNA is TGCGCCAGCAGTGAGTCGCGAGACAGGATCTACAATGAGCAGTTCTTC.

Only a few counts were recorded for this clonotype. This chain joins TRBV12-3 or TRBV12-4 and TRBJ2-5, with TRBD2 matching over 13 bases. The CDR3 totals 15 residues. V lost 7 bases, J lost 4 bases, and 6 bases stayed unmatched. The DNA of the CDR3 is TGTGCCAGCATCCTGGGACTAGCGGGGTTAGAGACCCAGTACTTC. It is translated as CASILGLAGLETQYF.

This chain connects TRBV11-2 to TRBJ2-1; D not certain. This CDR3 has 13 residues. Trimming shortened V by 0 bases and J by 15 bases, and 15 bases separated the two germline ends. Germline V gives CDR1 SGHAT, CDR2 FQNNGV. CDR3 in DNA: TGTGCCAGCAGCTTAGACTTCACCCTCTGGCGGTTCTTC. It specifies CASSLDFTLWRFF.

The genes are TRBV7-9 and TRBJ2-3; D remains unclear. The germline V gene has CDR1 SEHNR and CDR2 FQNEAQ (reference sequence). The CDR3 runs to 15 residues. V dropped 6 bases and J dropped 0 bases, with 13 bases sitting between them. The CDR3 DNA reads as TGTGCCAGCAGAGGCTTTGTGGTGAGCACAGATACGCAGTATTTT. Protein product: CASRGFVVSTDTQYF.

This clonotype was seen only a few times. V gene TRBV6-6 combines with J gene TRBJ2-3, with D perhaps matching TRBD1 (5 bases). The CDR3 covers 13 residues. Trimming removed 3 bases from V and 3 bases from J, with 7 bases in between. Germline CDR1 MNHNY, CDR2 SVGAGI (reference sequence). The CDR3 spells CASSYQGTDTQYF. The DNA for the CDR3 is TGTGCCAGCAGTTATCAGGGTACAGATACGCAGTATTTT.

The V call is TRBV13, the J call TRBJ2-1; the D call may be TRBD1 or TRBD2 (6 bases each). CDR3 length: 15 amino acids. Germline CDR1 PRHDT, CDR2 FYEKMQ (reference sequence). Trimming cost V 5 bases and J 9 bases, with 20 bases left between them. Written as DNA, the CDR3 is TGTGCCAGCAGCGAAAGGGGGGCAGGTTACGTTGAGCAGTTCTTC. This gives the protein CASSERGAGYVEQFF.

The V and J genes are TRBV9 and TRBJ1-1; D remains unclear. The CDR3 consists of 15 residues. The ends were cut back, 1 base at V and 7 bases at J, with 17 bases in the middle. Germline V lookup: CDR1 SGDLS, CDR2 YYNGEE. The CDR3 DNA is TGTGCCAGCAGCGTACCTAAAGGGTCGGAAGGTGAAGCTTTCTTT. Its translation: CASSVPKGSEGEAFF.

The chain links TRBV7-9 to TRBJ1-2; D is ambiguous. The CDR3 has 16 amino acids. In germline, CDR1 is SEHNR, CDR2 FQNEAQ (reference sequence). V shed 4 bases and J shed 2 bases, with 17 bases lying between them. The CDR3 nucleotides are TGTGCCAGCAGCTCCAGGTCTCGTGGTCCCAACTATGGCTACACCTTC. Its translation is CASSSRSRGPNYGYTF. The full variable domain, its missing parts supplied by reference TRBV7-9 and TRBJ1-2, is DTGVSQNPRHKITKRGQNVTFRCDPISEHNRLYWYRQTLGQGPEFLTYFQNEAQLEKSRLLSDRFSAERPKGSFSTLEIQRTEQGDSAMYLCASSSRSRGPNYGYTFGSGTRLTVV.

For this clonotype: One junction end does not reproduce the germline sequence, and a read error may be involved. This chain uses TRBV4-3 with TRBJ2-5; D may match TRBD1 or TRBD2 (5 bases each). The CDR3 has 14 residues. In germline, CDR1 is LGHNA, CDR2 YSLEER. CDR3 amino acids: CARSLAGWIETQYF. DNA of the CDR3: TGCGCCCGCAGCCTAGCAGGGTGGATAGAGACCCAGTACTTC.

This clonotype appeared a few times. V gene TRBV27 combines with J gene TRBJ1-1; D is ambiguous. The V end lost 10 bases, the J end lost 2 bases, and 17 bases lay between the germline ends. The CDR3 contains 14 residues. CDR1 MNHEY and CDR2 SMNVEV come from the germline V gene (reference sequence). As DNA, the CDR3 is TGTGCCACCGCCTCCGACGGATTTAACACTGAAGCTTTCTTT. Residues: CATASDGFNTEAFF.